A selection of T cell receptor beta chains follows, all from one sample in a study of pediatric ulcerative colitis. Libraries were prepared by immunoSEQ multiplex PCR; TCRdb keeps only in-frame clonotypes and omits some of them. The table includes tens of thousands of clones, around 78% detected once. Sequencing input: gut tissue. The receptors stem from a girl under 18 with moderate ulcerative colitis. The CDR3 runs from the conserved cysteine through the conserved F or W. D genes are given only for firm matches. A clone size is listed for some rows: how often the clone was seen (once, few, many), or a class if it is expanded.

abundance	v_gene	j_gene	d_gene	len	CDR3aa	CDR3nt
NA	TRBV4-1	TRBJ1-2	NA	15	CASSQGPTVRYGYTF	TGCGCCAGCAGCCAAGGCCCGACAGTCCGCTATGGCTACACCTTC
NA	TRBV2	TRBJ2-2	TRBD1	17	CASSDSLGQGDTGELFF	TGTGCCAGCAGTGACAGTTTAGGACAGGGGGATACCGGGGAGCTGTTTTTT
few	TRBV7-8	TRBJ2-1	TRBD2	14	CASRPAGVYNEQFF	TGTGCCAGCAGACCCGCGGGAGTCTACAATGAGCAGTTCTTC
NA	TRBV7-9	TRBJ2-7	TRBD1	16	CASSRLQGDRSYEQYF	TGTGCCAGCAGCCGCTTGCAGGGGGACAGGTCCTACGAGCAGTACTTC
NA	TRBV5-1	TRBJ1-5	NA	13	CASSSDPNQPQHF	TGCGCCAGCAGCTCGGACCCAAATCAGCCCCAGCATTTT
NA	TRBV13	TRBJ2-7	NA	14	CASSPQDSRYEQYF	TGTGCCAGCAGCCCTCAGGACAGTAGGTACGAGCAGTACTTC
NA	TRBV5-1	TRBJ1-6	TRBD1	16	CASSSSWTGSGSPLHF	TGCGCCAGCAGCTCAAGTTGGACAGGGTCGGGGTCACCCCTCCACTTT
few	TRBV9	TRBJ1-2	NA	15	CASSPRWGADYGYTF	TGTGCCAGCAGCCCGCGGTGGGGGGCTGACTATGGCTACACCTTC
NA	TRBV10-2	TRBJ1-1	NA	12	CASSGGNTEAFF	TGCGCCAGCTCGGGGGGGAACACTGAAGCTTTCTTT
once	TRBV6-4	TRBJ2-1	TRBD2	15	CASSEELAVYNEQFF	TGTGCCAGCAGTGAAGAACTAGCGGTCTACAATGAGCAGTTCTTC
NA	TRBV28	TRBJ2-1	NA	16	CASSLIAGSSYNEQFF	TGTGCCAGCAGTTTAATTGCGGGGAGCTCCTACAATGAGCAGTTCTTC
NA	TRBV9	TRBJ2-1	NA	15	CASSVAGALTGKQFF	TGTGCCAGCAGCGTAGCGGGGGCGCTTACCGGGAAGCAGTTCTTC
NA	TRBV27	TRBJ1-1	TRBD1	16	CASSFRYDRANTEAFF	TGTGCCAGCAGTTTCCGCTACGACAGGGCGAACACTGAAGCTTTCTTT
NA	TRBV9	TRBJ2-7	NA	16	CASSRLLGESTYEQYF	TGTGCCAGCAGCCGACTCCTTGGCGAAAGTACCTACGAGCAGTACTTC
NA	TRBV7-9	TRBJ2-7	NA	12	CASSFSLYEQYF	TGTGCCAGCAGCTTTAGTTTATACGAGCAGTACTTC
NA	TRBV4-3	TRBJ2-1	NA	16	CASSQDPGTLSQGQFF	TGCGCCAGCAGCCAAGACCCGGGGACCCTCTCTCAGGGGCAGTTCTTC
NA	TRBV28	TRBJ1-4	TRBD1	14	CASDDRGREEKLFF	TGTGCCAGCGATGACAGGGGGCGAGAGGAAAAACTGTTTTTT
NA	TRBV4-1	TRBJ1-4	TRBD1	15	CASSPDRGRAEKLFF	TGCGCCAGCAGCCCGGACAGGGGGCGCGCAGAAAAACTGTTTTTT